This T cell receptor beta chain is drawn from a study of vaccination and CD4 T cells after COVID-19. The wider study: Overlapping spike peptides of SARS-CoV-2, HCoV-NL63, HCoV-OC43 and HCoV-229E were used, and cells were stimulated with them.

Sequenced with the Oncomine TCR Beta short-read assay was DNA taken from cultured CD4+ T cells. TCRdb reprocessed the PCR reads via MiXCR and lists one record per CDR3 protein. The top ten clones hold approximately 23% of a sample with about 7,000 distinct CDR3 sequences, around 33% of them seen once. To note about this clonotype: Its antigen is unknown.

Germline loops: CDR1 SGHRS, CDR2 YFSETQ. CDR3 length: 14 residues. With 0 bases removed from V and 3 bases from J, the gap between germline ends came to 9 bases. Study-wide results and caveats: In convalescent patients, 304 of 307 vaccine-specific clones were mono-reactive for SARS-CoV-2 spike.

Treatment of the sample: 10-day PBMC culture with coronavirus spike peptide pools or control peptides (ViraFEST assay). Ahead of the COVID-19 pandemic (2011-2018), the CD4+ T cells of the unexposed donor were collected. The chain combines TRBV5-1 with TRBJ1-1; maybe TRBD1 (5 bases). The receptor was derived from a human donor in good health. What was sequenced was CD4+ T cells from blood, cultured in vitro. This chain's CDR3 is CASSLAGADTEAFF. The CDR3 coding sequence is TGCGCCAGCAGCTTGGCCGGGGCGGACACTGAAGCTTTCTTT.